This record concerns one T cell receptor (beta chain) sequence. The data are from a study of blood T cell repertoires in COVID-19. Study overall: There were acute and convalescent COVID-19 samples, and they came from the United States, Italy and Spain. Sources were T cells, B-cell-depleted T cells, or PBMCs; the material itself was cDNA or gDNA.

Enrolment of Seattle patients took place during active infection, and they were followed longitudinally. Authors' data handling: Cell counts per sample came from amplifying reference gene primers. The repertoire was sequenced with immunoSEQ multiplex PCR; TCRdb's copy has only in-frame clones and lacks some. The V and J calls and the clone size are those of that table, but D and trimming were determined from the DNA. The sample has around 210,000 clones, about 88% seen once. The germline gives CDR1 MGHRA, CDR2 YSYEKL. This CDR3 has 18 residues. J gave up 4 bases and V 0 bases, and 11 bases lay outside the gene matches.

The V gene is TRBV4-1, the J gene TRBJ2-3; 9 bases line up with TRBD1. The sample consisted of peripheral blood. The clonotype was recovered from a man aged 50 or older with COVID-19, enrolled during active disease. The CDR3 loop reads CASSQDSRGTGLADTQYF. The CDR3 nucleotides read TGCGCCAGCAGCCAAGATTCGCGCGGGACAGGGCTTGCAGATACGCAGTATTTT.